These 21 T cell receptor beta chains originate from one sample sequenced in a study of CD8 T cells in Susac syndrome. RNA was extracted with the RNeasy kit, and a quantity of roughly 0.45 to 1 ug was reverse transcribed using random hexamers. TCRdb re-analysed the immunoSEQ multiplex PCR reads in MiXCR, keeping a single row per CDR3 protein. Of 150,000 to 200,000 distinct CDR3 sequences listed, approximately 96% are singletons. The sample taken for sequencing was CD8+ T cells from PBMCs. These receptors were obtained from a human donor with multiple sclerosis.

The count of this clonotype is one. The V and J genes are TRBV3-1 and TRBJ1-5; no clear D. V gave up 0 bases and J gave up 3 bases, with 9 bases separating them. Germline CDR1 is LGHDT and CDR2 is YNNKEL (reference sequence). CDR3 size: 15 residues. This CDR3 reads CASSQDGLFNQPQHF. The CDR3 DNA reads as TGTGCCAGCAGCCAAGACGGACTCTTCAATCAGCCCCAGCATTTT.

CDR3 in DNA: TGTGCCAGCTCCTCCCAAGGGGGCCCCTACGAGCAGTACTTC. Protein product: CASSSQGGPYEQYF. The chain uses TRBV7-9 and TRBJ2-7; TRBD1 matches 7 bases. In germline, CDR1 is SEHNR, CDR2 FQNEAQ (reference sequence). The CDR3 loop spans 14 amino acids. V dropped 8 bases and J dropped 2; count of bases not matched to a gene: 9.

The chain uses TRBV20-1 and TRBJ2-1; TRBD2 matches at 7 bases. CDR1 and CDR2 from the germline V gene are DFQATT and SNEGSKA (reference sequence). V was pared by 4 bases and J by 8 bases, with 11 bases of the junction left unmatched. The CDR3 runs 14 residues. CDR3 DNA sequence: TGCAGTGCTATTTTTGGGAGGGTATTTTATGAGCAGTTCTTC. As protein: CSAIFGRVFYEQFF.

The V gene is TRBV13, the J gene TRBJ1-4; 11 bases map to TRBD1. In germline, CDR1 is PRHDT, CDR2 FYEKMQ (reference sequence). This CDR3 comprises 14 residues. V was clipped by 5 bases and J by 7 bases; unmatched bases: 3. The CDR3 DNA follows: TGTGCCAGCAGCCGGACAGGGGGCGGTGAAAAACTGTTTTTT. This codes for CASSRTGGGEKLFF.

The gene calls are TRBV15 and TRBJ2-1; possible D gene TRBD2, 5 bases. The ends were cut back, 3 bases at V and 4 bases at J, with 13 bases in the middle. The CDR3 consists of 15 residues. Germline CDR1 LNHNV, CDR2 YYDKDF (reference sequence). The CDR3 DNA sequence: TGTGCCACCAGCAGTACGGGAAGACCATACAATGAGCAGTTCTTC. Encoded protein: CATSSTGRPYNEQFF.

The chain carries TRBV7-9 and TRBJ2-7, with 8 bases that match TRBD1. Germline V gene lookup returns CDR1 SEHNR and CDR2 FQNEAQ (reference sequence). Trimming took 5 bases from V and 5 from J; bases not matched to a gene: 11. This CDR3 comprises 15 residues. The CDR3 nucleotides are TGTGCCAGCAGCCCCATGACAGGGGAGTTTGACGAGCAGTACTTC. Translating it yields CASSPMTGEFDEQYF.

The chain has TRBV6-5 and TRBJ2-3, with unresolved D. V lost 6 bases and J 5 bases, leaving 15 bases between the germline ends. The CDR3 contains 14 residues. Germline V lookup: CDR1 MNHEY, CDR2 SVGAGI. As DNA, the CDR3 is TGTGCCAGCAGCCGTCAACTATCGTTAGATACGCAGTATTTT. It encodes CASSRQLSLDTQYF.

V gene TRBV7-6 combines with J gene TRBJ2-1, with a possible D match to TRBD2 (6 bases). Germline V lookup: CDR1 SGHVS, CDR2 FNYEAQ. The ends were cut back, 4 bases at V and 12 bases at J, with 10 bases in the middle. The CDR3 is made up of 11 amino acids. For the CDR3, the DNA is TGTGCCAGCAGCTCCGGGACTGTGCAGTTCTTC. Translated: CASSSGTVQFF.

V and J are TRBV20-1 and TRBJ2-3; TRBD2 agrees at 10 bases. Germline assignment: CDR1 DFQATT and CDR2 SNEGSKA (reference sequence). After removal of 0 bases from V and 4 bases from J, the junction contained 7 bases not matched to a gene. This CDR3 is built from 16 residues. DNA of the CDR3: TGCAGTGCTAGAGATTGGAGGCTAGCGGGAGCAGATACGCAGTATTTT. It yields the protein CSARDWRLAGADTQYF.

The chain links TRBV29-1 to TRBJ2-7; no definite D call. CDR1 is SQVTM, CDR2 ANQGSEA, per germline. The CDR3 loop spans 10 amino acids. The ends were cut back, 8 bases at V and 5 bases at J, with 10 bases in the middle. CDR3 nucleotides: TGCAGCATAAGAGGTGACGAGCAGTACTTC. Protein: CSIRGDEQYF.

This chain connects TRBV29-1 to TRBJ2-7; 9 bases fit TRBD2. This CDR3 is 14 amino acids long. The germline V gene encodes CDR1 SQVTM and CDR2 ANQGSEA. Trimming removed 6 bases from V and 5 bases from J; junction bases left unmatched: 11. The CDR3 DNA reads as TGCAGCGTGTCCGCTAGCGGGAAGTTGCACGAGCAGTACTTC. Its translation is CSVSASGKLHEQYF.

V is TRBV29-1 and J is TRBJ1-1; 7 bases align to TRBD1. J gave up 11 bases and V 3 bases, and 15 bases lay outside the gene matches. Germline CDR1 reads SQVTM; CDR2 reads ANQGSEA. The CDR3 totals 14 residues. The CDR3 is CSVDGPSTGFNAFF. CDR3 nucleotide sequence: TGCAGCGTTGATGGCCCCTCGACAGGGTTCAACGCTTTCTTT.

This rearrangement joins TRBV27 to TRBJ2-7, with D perhaps given as TRBD1 or TRBD2 (5 bases each). Germline V gives CDR1 MNHEY, CDR2 SMNVEV (reference sequence). The CDR3 is 15 amino acids. V lost 5 bases and J 0 bases, leaving 14 bases between the germline ends. This chain's CDR3 is CASSPGTASSYEQYF. As DNA, the CDR3 is TGTGCCAGCAGTCCCGGGACGGCGAGCTCCTACGAGCAGTACTTC.

The rearrangement joins TRBV20-1 to TRBJ2-7; 7 bases map to TRBD2. The CDR3 is 14 amino acids. The germline gives CDR1 DFQATT, CDR2 SNEGSKA (reference sequence). J gave up 2 bases and V 0 bases, and 4 bases lay outside the gene matches. The CDR3 DNA reads TGCAGTGCTAGAGATCAGCGGGGAGCCTACGAGCAGTACTTC. Translating gives CSARDQRGAYEQYF.

V and J are TRBV7-9 and TRBJ2-2; D is perhaps TRBD1 or TRBD2 (5 bases each). The length of the CDR3 is 14 residues. Trimming cost V 1 base and J 6 bases, with 9 bases left between them. Per the germline V gene, CDR1 is SEHNR and CDR2 is FQNEAQ (reference sequence). The CDR3: CASSLDPGPGELFF. CDR3 nucleotide sequence: TGTGCCAGCAGCTTAGATCCGGGGCCCGGGGAGCTGTTTTTT. Supplemented by reference TRBV7-9 and TRBJ2-2, the full variable domain reads DTGVSQNPRHKITKRGQNVTFRCDPISEHNRLYWYRQTLGQGPEFLTYFQNEAQLEKSRLLSDRFSAERPKGSFSTLEIQRTEQGDSAMYLCASSLDPGPGELFFGEGSRLTVL.

This clonotype showed up just once. The chain combines TRBV7-9 with TRBJ2-1; D gene ambiguous. This CDR3 has 13 amino acids. V gave up 1 base and J gave up 10 bases, with 11 bases separating them. Germline V lookup: CDR1 SEHNR, CDR2 FQNEAQ (reference sequence). CDR3: CASSLESTWEQFF. In DNA form, the CDR3 reads TGTGCCAGCAGCTTAGAATCGACGTGGGAGCAGTTCTTC.

The chain has TRBV20-1 and TRBJ2-1; D is tentatively TRBD1 or TRBD2 (5 bases each). Germline V lookup: CDR1 DFQATT, CDR2 SNEGSKA (reference sequence). The germline V and J ends were trimmed by 6 bases and 3 bases, with 21 bases remaining between them. This CDR3 spans 16 amino acids. Here the CDR3 reads CSAAPTGRALYNEQFF. Here the CDR3 DNA reads TGCAGTGCGGCCCCCACGGGGCGAGCTCTCTACAATGAGCAGTTCTTC.

The rearrangement links TRBV20-1 to TRBJ2-3, with D unclear. V lost 1 base, J lost 2 bases, and 13 bases lay in between. Germline values: CDR1 DFQATT, CDR2 SNEGSKA (reference sequence). This CDR3 is built from 15 residues. The CDR3 DNA follows: TGCAGTGCTAGAGTACCCCGCTGGCCCACAGATACGCAGTATTTT. Encoded protein: CSARVPRWPTDTQYF.

The gene calls are TRBV12-3 or TRBV12-4 and TRBJ2-3, with 9 bases aligning to TRBD2. J gave up 4 bases and V 2 bases, and 4 bases lay outside the gene matches. The CDR3 sequence is 15 residues long. The CDR3, as DNA: TGTGCCAGCAGTTTACGTAGCGGGGGCCCAGATACGCAGTATTTT. Translation gives CASSLRSGGPDTQYF.

The genes are TRBV28 and TRBJ2-4; tentative D call: TRBD1 (6 bases). Trimming left V 7 bases short and J 0 bases short, with 13 bases between. The length of the CDR3 is 15 residues. Germline lookup yields CDR1 MDHEN and CDR2 SYDVKM. This CDR3 reads CASTPGQLAKNIQYF. CDR3 nucleotide sequence: TGTGCCAGCACCCCCGGACAGTTAGCCAAAAACATTCAGTACTTC.

The chain combines TRBV27 with TRBJ2-1; no clear D. The V end lost 6 bases, the J end lost 7 bases, and 19 bases lay between the germline ends. CDR3 size: 15 residues. Germline V gene data show CDR1 as MNHEY and CDR2 as SMNVEV (reference sequence). CDR3 loop: CASSPPRVLVNEQFF. The CDR3 nucleotides are TGTGCCAGCAGCCCGCCGCGTGTTCTAGTAAATGAGCAGTTCTTC.